The 29 T cell receptor beta chains listed next were all sequenced from one sample in a study of CD8+ T cells in alopecia areata. It was cDNA, reverse transcribed from extracted RNA, that served as the sequencing template. Sequencing used immunoSEQ multiplex PCR; TCRdb keeps in-frame clones, though not all of them. The sample shows fewer than 250,000 clones, 50% to 65% of them seen only once. Sequences were derived from CD4+ T cells sorted from blood, sampled at week 0. These receptor sequences come from a human donor with alopecia areata.

This clone showed up just once. The same CDR3 also results from other DNA sequences found in this sample. The chain couples TRBV7-9 to TRBJ1-1; D remains unclear. This CDR3 has 13 residues. The germline gives CDR1 SEHNR, CDR2 FQNEAQ (reference sequence). V shed 0 bases and J shed 0 bases, with 2 bases lying between them. This CDR3 is CASSLALNTEAFF. The CDR3 nucleotides are TGTGCCAGCAGCTTAGCGCTGAACACTGAAGCTTTCTTT.

This sequence joins TRBV30 and TRBJ2-3; D gene uncertain. This CDR3 comprises 15 residues. Trimming took 0 bases from V and 0 from J, leaving 10 bases between them. Per the germline V gene, CDR1 is GTSNPN and CDR2 is SVGIG (reference sequence). The CDR3 region has the DNA TGTGCCTGGAGTGTCCAGGTTGCAAGCACAGATACGCAGTATTTT. Translated: CAWSVQVASTDTQYF.

About this clone itself: The sample carries other DNA sequences with the same CDR3. DNA for the CDR3: TGTGCCAGCAGCTTAGGACAGGGAAGTTATGGCTACACCTTC. This codes for CASSLGQGSYGYTF. The chain uses TRBV7-9 and TRBJ1-2, with 7 bases that match TRBD1. The germline V gene encodes CDR1 SEHNR and CDR2 FQNEAQ (reference sequence). This CDR3 spans 14 amino acids. With 1 base clipped from V and 5 bases from J, the junction kept 4 bases outside the gene matches.

V usage is TRBV6-6 and J usage is TRBJ1-5, with D tentatively TRBD1 (5 bases). The germline V and J ends were trimmed by 8 bases and 9 bases, with 14 bases remaining between them. The CDR3 has 12 amino acids. CDR1 and CDR2 from the germline V gene are MNHNY and SVGAGI (reference sequence). The CDR3 reads CASSLPGRPQHF. CDR3 DNA sequence: TGTGCCAGCTCCCTCCCAGGGAGGCCCCAGCATTTT.

This chain connects TRBV6-1 to TRBJ1-2, with 10 positions matching TRBD1. Germline CDR1 MNHNS, CDR2 SASEGT. This CDR3 comprises 17 residues. The V segment lost 3 bases and the J segment 5 bases; nucleotides outside the gene matches: 12. CDR3 sequence (DNA): TGTGCCAGCAGTGATGGCGAGACAGGGGGCTTATGGTATGGCTACACCTTC. The encoded protein is CASSDGETGGLWYGYTF.

This clone has a single count. The chain recombines TRBV4-2 with TRBJ1-1, with D possibly matching TRBD1 (6 bases). V was shortened by 3 bases and J by 7 bases, with 12 bases between the two germline ends. The V gene's germline CDR1 is LGHNA and CDR2 YNFKEQ. This CDR3 comprises 13 residues. This CDR3 is CASSQGPRGEAFF. The CDR3 nucleotides read TGTGCCAGCAGCCAGGGCCCCAGGGGTGAAGCTTTCTTT.

V and J are TRBV11-2 and TRBJ2-4; D may be TRBD1 (6 bases). Germline CDR1 and CDR2: SGHAT and FQNNGV. This CDR3 contains 16 residues. V was cut by 5 bases and J by 0 bases, with 14 bases left in between. The CDR3 bases are TGTGCCAGCAGCACAAGACAGGTCCTAGCCAAAAACATTCAGTACTTC. Its translation: CASSTRQVLAKNIQYF.

This clone was seen more than once but under ten times. The chain recombines TRBV30 with TRBJ1-2; 10 nucleotides match TRBD1. Germline lookup yields CDR1 GTSNPN and CDR2 SVGIG (reference sequence). V lost 0 bases and J lost 2; bases outside the gene matches: 3. This CDR3 comprises 15 residues. The CDR3 bases are TGTGCCTGGAGTGTTATGACAGGGGGCAACTATGGCTACACCTTC. Encoded protein: CAWSVMTGGNYGYTF.

CDR3 in amino acids: CASSFQTDSYEQYF. The CDR3 DNA reads TGCGCCAGCAGCTTCCAGACAGACTCCTACGAGCAGTACTTC. The chain has TRBV5-1 and TRBJ2-7, with D perhaps matching TRBD1 (5 bases). Germline V gene lookup returns CDR1 SGHRS and CDR2 YFSETQ. V was clipped by 2 bases and J by 0 bases, with 9 bases between them. This CDR3 region has 14 residues.

V usage is TRBV5-4 and J usage is TRBJ2-4, with D hard to call. The germline gives CDR1 SGHNT, CDR2 YYREEE (reference sequence). Trimming shortened V by 3 bases and J by 0 bases, and 13 bases separated the two germline ends. The CDR3 runs to 16 residues. The CDR3 spells CASSSVGSAAKNIQYF. For the CDR3, the DNA is TGTGCCAGCAGCTCTGTGGGCAGCGCAGCCAAAAACATTCAGTACTTC.

The V call is TRBV19, the J call TRBJ2-7; 7 bases match TRBD1. Trimming at V came to 4 bases and at J to 2 bases, leaving 8 bases not matched to a gene. The CDR3 is made up of 15 amino acids. Germline V gene data show CDR1 as LNHDA and CDR2 as SQIVND (reference sequence). The CDR3 region is CASSSYRGSAYEQYF. The CDR3 DNA sequence: TGTGCCAGTAGTAGCTACAGGGGATCGGCCTACGAGCAGTACTTC.

The chain carries TRBV7-9 and TRBJ2-7; 7 bases are shared with TRBD2. V trimming: 6 bases; J trimming: 6 bases; junction bases outside the gene matches: 17. The germline CDR1 and CDR2 sequences are SEHNR and FQNEAQ (reference sequence). The CDR3 covers 16 residues. The CDR3 loop reads CASSPVMVTSRSEQYF. CDR3 nucleotides: TGTGCCAGCAGTCCAGTTATGGTGACTAGCCGCTCCGAGCAGTACTTC.

This clone was counted a few times. One end of the junction is discordant with germline, which a read error may explain. The rearrangement uses TRBV30 and TRBJ1-5; D uncertain. CDR1 GTSNPN and CDR2 SVGIG come from the germline V gene (reference sequence). The CDR3 has 14 residues. The CDR3 DNA reads as TGTGCCGGGAGTCCGGTGGGTAGCAATCAGCCCCAGCATTTT. This encodes CAGSPVGSNQPQHF.

This chain joins TRBV30 and TRBJ1-1; 9 nucleotides agree with TRBD1. Trimming at V came to 4 bases and at J to 2 bases, leaving 8 bases not matched to a gene. The CDR3 is 15 amino acids. Germline CDR1 reads GTSNPN; CDR2 reads SVGIG (reference sequence). The CDR3 region has the DNA TGTGCCTGGATCCGGGACAGGGTGGAAAACACTGAAGCTTTCTTT. Translation gives CAWIRDRVENTEAFF.

V and J are TRBV30 and TRBJ1-1; 7 bases align to TRBD1. The germline gives CDR1 GTSNPN, CDR2 SVGIG (reference sequence). The CDR3 covers 14 residues. Germline trimming cut 2 bases from V and 4 bases from J; bases unmatched to any gene: 7. The DNA for the CDR3 is TGTGCCTGGAGTCCCGACAGGGTGGGCACTGAAGCTTTCTTT. Protein: CAWSPDRVGTEAFF.

The J gene is TRBJ2-1, the V gene TRBV6-6; 10 nucleotides align to TRBD2. V shed 2 bases, J shed 9 bases, and the junction held 4 bases outside the gene matches. The germline CDR1 and CDR2 sequences are MNHNY and SVGAGI (reference sequence). The CDR3 consists of 14 residues. DNA for the CDR3: TGTGCCAGCAGTTACCTAGCGGGAGATTTTGAGCAGTTCTTC. Encoded protein: CASSYLAGDFEQFF.

The chain employs TRBV10-3 and TRBJ2-7; D is unresolved. There are 14 residues in the CDR3. The V end lost 3 bases, the J end lost 0 bases, and 9 bases lay between the germline ends. Germline CDR1 reads ENHRY; CDR2 reads SYGVKD. The CDR3 nucleotides are TGTGCCATCAGTGATGTCCCGTTCTCCTACGAGCAGTACTTC. It is translated as CAISDVPFSYEQYF.

This clone has just a few counts. The chain combines TRBV6-5 with TRBJ2-3; no firm D call. Trimming shortened V by 5 bases and J by 0 bases, and 12 bases separated the two germline ends. CDR1 MNHEY and CDR2 SVGAGI come from the germline V gene. The CDR3 is 15 amino acids. CDR3 protein: CASSRFLGSTDTQYF. In nucleotides, the CDR3 is TGTGCCAGCAGTCGGTTCTTGGGGAGCACAGATACGCAGTATTTT.

To note about this clone: Germline and junction disagree at one end, which may indicate a read error. The V and J genes are TRBV5-1 and TRBJ2-1; 8 nucleotides align to TRBD1. CDR1 and CDR2 (germline): SGHRS, YFSETQ. This CDR3 has 14 residues. The CDR3, as DNA: TGCGCCAGCAGCTTGGGACAGGGGTACAGTGAGCAGTTCTTC. This codes for CASSLGQGYSEQFF.

This chain connects TRBV5-4 to TRBJ1-2; D call uncertain. Trimming removed 0 bases at V and 4 bases at J, with 10 bases between. This CDR3 comprises 14 residues. The germline V gene has CDR1 SGHNT and CDR2 YYREEE (reference sequence). CDR3 amino acids: CASSLDQKGYGYTF. The DNA for the CDR3 is TGTGCCAGCAGCTTGGACCAAAAGGGCTATGGCTACACCTTC.

The chain couples TRBV30 to TRBJ1-3; unclear D gene. This CDR3 spans 15 amino acids. Germline V lookup: CDR1 GTSNPN, CDR2 SVGIG (reference sequence). Trimming removed 4 bases at V and 0 bases at J, with 13 bases between. The CDR3 region is CAWTRDRVSGNTIYF. In nucleotides, the CDR3 is TGTGCCTGGACCCGTGATAGGGTCTCTGGAAACACCATATATTTT.

This clone was recorded a few times. The chain uses TRBV27 and TRBJ1-1; D uncertain. V lost 2 bases and J 5 bases, leaving 12 bases between the germline ends. CDR3 length: 14 residues. CDR1 and CDR2 (germline): MNHEY, SMNVEV (reference sequence). CDR3 sequence reads: CASSLLGPVTEAFF. CDR3 DNA: TGTGCCAGCAGTTTACTGGGTCCTGTGACTGAAGCTTTCTTT.

This chain uses TRBV7-2 with TRBJ2-2; no definite D call. The ends were cut back, 5 bases at V and 2 bases at J, with 15 bases in the middle. Germline lookup yields CDR1 SGHTA and CDR2 FQGNSA. The CDR3 totals 16 residues. The CDR3 nucleotides read TGTGCCAGCAGCGTAGAGACCGGCAGTAACACCGGGGAGCTGTTTTTT. Protein sequence: CASSVETGSNTGELFF.

The chain has TRBV9 and TRBJ2-7; D might be TRBD1 (5 bases). This CDR3 comprises 14 residues. Germline lookup yields CDR1 SGDLS and CDR2 YYNGEE. The V and J ends lost 1 base and 2 bases respectively, with 10 bases between them. The CDR3 loop reads CASSVNSGTYEQYF. The CDR3 DNA reads as TGTGCCAGCAGCGTAAACTCAGGGACCTACGAGCAGTACTTC.

The rearrangement links TRBV29-1 to TRBJ1-1; D is unclear. Trimming took 4 bases from V and 5 from J, leaving 14 bases between them. The germline CDR1 and CDR2 sequences are SQVTM and ANQGSEA. This CDR3 region has 13 residues. CDR3 in amino acids: CSVATLAGTEAFF. CDR3 in DNA: TGCAGCGTTGCGACCCTTGCGGGGACTGAAGCTTTCTTT.

The genes are TRBV7-3 and TRBJ1-1; no firm D call. Germline CDR1 and CDR2: SGHTA and FQGTGA. The CDR3 runs 13 residues. Trimming took 2 bases from V and 0 from J, leaving 4 bases between them. In nucleotides, the CDR3 is TGTGCCAGCAGCTTATCTATGAACACTGAAGCTTTCTTT. Translating gives CASSLSMNTEAFF.

This clone was counted a few times. The chain is built from TRBV7-2 and TRBJ2-1; 11 nucleotides match TRBD2. Looked up from germline, CDR1 is SGHTA and CDR2 is FQGNSA. The length of the CDR3 is 16 residues. V dropped 3 bases and J dropped 6; count of bases not matched to a gene: 7. For the CDR3, the DNA is TGTGCCAGCAGCTTTCTAGCGGGGGGCCTGGGCAATGAGCAGTTCTTC. Encoded protein: CASSFLAGGLGNEQFF.

This sequence joins TRBV29-1 and TRBJ2-1, with 9 bases fitting TRBD1. The trim removed 7 bases at V and 3 bases at J, leaving 7 bases unmatched. Germline-derived CDR1 and CDR2 are SQVTM and ANQGSEA. The CDR3 contains 14 residues. The CDR3 coding sequence is TGCAGCGGCTATTACAGGGGGCTCTACAATGAGCAGTTCTTC. It is translated as CSGYYRGLYNEQFF.

The chain is built from TRBV5-1 and TRBJ1-4; 7 bases agree with TRBD1. The V and J ends lost 0 bases and 2 bases, in that order; junction bases with no gene match: 4. The CDR3 loop spans 16 amino acids. Per the germline V gene, CDR1 is SGHRS and CDR2 is YFSETQ. CDR3 bases: TGCGCCAGCAGCTTGGACAGGGGAAGGACTAATGAAAAACTGTTTTTT. As protein: CASSLDRGRTNEKLFF.